A single sample gave rise to the 28 T cell receptor beta chains below, sequenced in a study of blood T cell repertoires in COVID-19. Only in-frame clones appear in the TCRdb table, and some are missing; sequencing was by immunoSEQ multiplex PCR. The table includes some 64,000 clones, about 80% detected once. The sequenced sample was peripheral blood. The source of these receptors is a man older than 75 with active or convalescent COVID-19.

This clone was observed a handful of times. V is TRBV6-5 and J is TRBJ1-3, with 8 bases fitting TRBD1. Germline V gene lookup returns CDR1 MNHEY and CDR2 SVGAGI. V dropped 7 bases and J dropped 5; count of bases not matched to a gene: 7. This CDR3 has 14 amino acids. The CDR3 DNA reads as TGTGCCAGCACCGTACAGGGGGGAAGAAACACCATATATTTT. Protein: CASTVQGGRNTIYF.

This clone was seen once. The rearrangement uses TRBV19 and TRBJ1-2; no reliable D call. V shed 3 bases and J shed 7 bases, with 15 bases lying between them. Germline V gene sequence: CDR1 LNHDA, CDR2 SQIVND (reference sequence). The CDR3 is 14 residues long. The CDR3 loop reads CASSMANSPRGYTF. CDR3 DNA sequence: TGTGCCAGTAGTATGGCGAACAGCCCTCGTGGCTACACCTTC.

Within the sample, this clone is medium-sized. The gene calls are TRBV7-3 and TRBJ2-1; D remains unclear. With 1 base removed from V and 5 bases from J, the gap between germline ends came to 6 bases. Per the germline V gene, CDR1 is SGHTA and CDR2 is FQGTGA. This CDR3 has 13 residues. This CDR3 is CASSLNMNNEQFF. Here the CDR3 DNA reads TGTGCCAGCAGCTTAAACATGAACAATGAGCAGTTCTTC.

The chain links TRBV19 to TRBJ1-3; D unresolved. Trimming stripped 5 bases from V and 2 bases from J, with 10 bases between. The germline V gene encodes CDR1 LNHDA and CDR2 SQIVND (reference sequence). The CDR3 spans 14 residues. The CDR3 loop is CASSLRTPGNTIYF. CDR3 bases: TGTGCCAGTAGTCTCCGAACACCTGGAAACACCATATATTTT.

This clone was picked up a small number of times. The chain employs TRBV19 and TRBJ1-5; D call uncertain. The V and J ends lost 8 bases and 8 bases respectively, with 22 bases between them. CDR3 length: 15 residues. Germline CDR1 is LNHDA and CDR2 is SQIVND (reference sequence). The CDR3 bases are TGTGCCAGTGAGCCGGCACGGGAGGTAAGGGAGCCCCAGCATTTT. Amino acid sequence: CASEPAREVREPQHF.

This clone was counted only a few times. This chain uses TRBV5-1 with TRBJ2-1, with 8 bases fitting TRBD1. The CDR3 has 12 amino acids. Germline CDR1 SGHRS, CDR2 YFSETQ. V was pared by 7 bases and J by 9 bases, with 6 bases of the junction left unmatched. Here the CDR3 reads CASGQGSREQFF. The DNA for the CDR3 is TGCGCCAGCGGACAGGGATCTCGTGAGCAGTTCTTC.

Of note for this clone: The junction does not match germline at one end; this may be a read error. The chain carries TRBV5-1 and TRBJ2-5, with 8 positions matching TRBD2. This CDR3 comprises 15 residues. The germline gives CDR1 SGHRS, CDR2 YFSETQ. CDR3 bases: TGCGCCAGCGGCTTTGGTAGCGGGGACCAAGAGACCCAGTACTTC. Protein: CASGFGSGDQETQYF.

This clone has just one count. This chain joins TRBV18 and TRBJ2-2, with D hard to call. This CDR3 is built from 14 residues. Trimming stripped 5 bases from V and 5 bases from J, with 12 bases between. Germline V CDR1 and CDR2: KGHSH, LQKENI. DNA for the CDR3: TGTGCCAGCTCATCAGAATCCTGGACCGGGGAGCTGTTTTTT. It codes for CASSSESWTGELFF.

The V and J genes are TRBV5-1 and TRBJ2-5; 16 nucleotides agree with TRBD2. CDR1 is SGHRS and CDR2 is YFSETQ in the germline V gene. J was trimmed by 5 bases and V by 4 bases; bases with no gene match: 8. The CDR3 is 17 residues long. The DNA for the CDR3 is TGCGCCAGCAGCGAAGGGACTAGCGGGGGGGCCCAGGAGACCCAGTACTTC. This encodes CASSEGTSGGAQETQYF.

The CDR3 protein is CASSQDYSTSVRLPDTQYF. In DNA, the CDR3 is TGTGCCAGCAGCCAAGATTATTCGACTAGCGTAAGGCTCCCAGATACGCAGTATTTT. The rearrangement links TRBV4-2 to TRBJ2-3; 8 positions agree with TRBD2. CDR1 and CDR2 from the germline V gene are LGHNA and YNFKEQ. V lost 0 bases to trimming and J lost 4 bases; unmatched junction nucleotides: 15. The CDR3 runs to 19 residues.

V is TRBV7-9 and J is TRBJ2-7, with 10 positions matching TRBD2. V shed 11 bases and J 8 bases; nucleotides not matched to a gene: 12. Germline CDR1 and CDR2: SEHNR and FQNEAQ (reference sequence). The CDR3 covers 13 residues. CDR3 DNA: TGTGCCGGTTCAGAGCGGGGGGGCTTAAAGCAGTACTTC. As protein: CAGSERGGLKQYF.

The rearrangement uses TRBV28 and TRBJ1-1, with D possibly TRBD1 on 5 matching bases. The CDR3 length is 14 residues. Trimming left V 6 bases short and J 0 bases short, with 11 bases between. Germline CDR1 is MDHEN and CDR2 is SYDVKM. The CDR3 loop is CASSPAGMNTEAFF. Written as DNA, the CDR3 is TGTGCCAGCAGCCCCGCAGGGATGAACACTGAAGCTTTCTTT.

The chain carries TRBV13 and TRBJ2-4, with TRBD1 as a possible D gene (6 bases). Germline loops: CDR1 PRHDT, CDR2 FYEKMQ (reference sequence). This CDR3 has 16 residues. Trimming stripped 5 bases from V and 6 bases from J, with 20 bases between. DNA for the CDR3: TGTGCCAGCAGCCCCCGGGCAGGGGTCCCCGTAAACATTCAGTACTTC. Translation gives CASSPRAGVPVNIQYF.

This clone was found once. The genes are TRBV19 and TRBJ1-1; D is perhaps TRBD1 (6 bases). This CDR3 is built from 14 residues. Trimming removed 2 bases from V and 10 bases from J, with 17 bases in between. Germline CDR1 LNHDA, CDR2 SQIVND (reference sequence). Here the CDR3 DNA reads TGTGCCAGTAGTATAATAGGGCGGGGGCCGGGAGCTTTCTTT. It translates to CASSIIGRGPGAFF.

Comment on this clone: Other DNA sequences in the same sample also yield this CDR3. The chain links TRBV5-4 to TRBJ1-6, with a weak D call TRBD1 (5 bases). The germline gives CDR1 SGHNT, CDR2 YYREEE (reference sequence). V was cut by 0 bases and J by 7 bases, with 8 bases left in between. This CDR3 region has 14 residues. This CDR3 is CASSLAQGNSPLHF. CDR3 sequence (DNA): TGTGCCAGCAGCTTGGCGCAGGGCAATTCACCCCTCCACTTT. Using reference TRBV5-4 and TRBJ1-6 for the parts outside the CDR3, the full variable domain is ETGVTQSPTHLIKTRGQQVTLRCSSQSGHNTVSWYQQALGQGPQFIFQYYREEENGRGNFPPRFSGLQFPNYSSELNVNALELDDSALYLCASSLAQGNSPLHFGNGTRLTVT.

The gene calls are TRBV19 and TRBJ2-7; 7 positions match TRBD2. The length of the CDR3 is 14 residues. CDR1 is LNHDA, CDR2 SQIVND, per germline (reference sequence). The V segment lost 7 bases and the J segment 3 bases; nucleotides outside the gene matches: 9. CDR3 sequence (DNA): TGTGCCAGTACCCCGGCGTGGGGGGGCTACGAGCAGTACTTC. It yields the protein CASTPAWGGYEQYF.

V usage is TRBV10-3 and J usage is TRBJ1-6; the match to TRBD1 covers 7 bases. Germline CDR1 is ENHRY and CDR2 is SYGVKD. CDR3 length equals 13 residues. After removal of 7 bases from V and 7 bases from J, the junction contained 4 bases not matched to a gene. CDR3 coding DNA: TGTGCCATCAAAACAGGGGTCAATTCACCCCTCCACTTT. It is translated as CAIKTGVNSPLHF.

The chain has TRBV15 and TRBJ2-6, with a tentative D call TRBD1 (5 bases). The CDR3 is made up of 17 amino acids. The germline gives CDR1 LNHNV, CDR2 YYDKDF (reference sequence). Trimming took 6 bases from V and 0 from J, leaving 15 bases between them. CDR3 sequence (DNA): TGTGCCACCAGACAGGCAGGGATATTCTCTGGGGCCAACGTCCTGACTTTC. It codes for CATRQAGIFSGANVLTF.

The chain joins TRBV2 to TRBJ1-2; the match to TRBD1 covers 9 bases. V lost 6 bases, J lost 7 bases, and 12 bases stayed unmatched. The CDR3 is 15 amino acids. CDR1 is SNHLY, CDR2 FYNNEI, per germline. The CDR3 DNA reads as TGTGCCAGCAGCCCCACCGGGACAGGGCACGGTGGCTACACCTTC. Protein sequence: CASSPTGTGHGGYTF.

This chain joins TRBV27 and TRBJ2-7, with TRBD2 identical over 8 bases. The trim removed 4 bases at V and 3 bases at J, leaving 2 bases unmatched. The germline gives CDR1 MNHEY, CDR2 SMNVEV (reference sequence). The CDR3 is 13 amino acids. CDR3: CASSSGTSYEQYF. DNA of the CDR3: TGTGCCAGCAGTTCCGGGACTAGCTACGAGCAGTACTTC.

V and J are TRBV7-3 and TRBJ1-6; TRBD1 agrees at 9 bases. This CDR3 has 14 residues. Germline V gene data show CDR1 as SGHTA and CDR2 as FQGTGA. The V segment lost 3 bases and the J segment 8 bases; nucleotides outside the gene matches: 2. The CDR3 region is CASSFGQGYSPLHF. The DNA of the CDR3 is TGTGCCAGCAGCTTCGGACAGGGGTATTCACCCCTCCACTTT.

This clone showed up just a few times. V is TRBV6-5 and J is TRBJ2-2; D may be TRBD2 (7 bases). V lost 7 bases and J 7 bases, leaving 16 bases between the germline ends. Germline CDR1 MNHEY, CDR2 SVGAGI. The CDR3 covers 14 residues. This CDR3 reads CASNKGGPVGELFF. Written as DNA, the CDR3 is TGTGCCAGCAATAAGGGGGGGCCTGTCGGGGAGCTGTTTTTT.

The J gene is TRBJ2-3, the V gene TRBV2, with D tentatively TRBD2 (5 bases). The V end lost 6 bases, the J end lost 0 bases, and 10 bases lay between the germline ends. CDR1 is SNHLY and CDR2 is FYNNEI in the germline V gene. The CDR3 runs 14 residues. CDR3 DNA: TGTGCCAGCAGCCGTAGCGAGAGCACAGATACGCAGTATTTT. It codes for CASSRSESTDTQYF. The full variable domain, rest sourced from reference TRBV2 and TRBJ2-3, is EPEVTQTPSHQVTQMGQEVILRCVPISNHLYFYWYRQILGQKVEFLVSFYNNEISEKSEIFDDQFSVERPDGSNFTLKIRSTKLEDSAMYFCASSRSESTDTQYFGPGTRLTVL.

This rearrangement joins TRBV3-1 (or the pseudogene TRBV3-2) to TRBJ2-7; 10 positions match TRBD2. The ends lost 0 bases at V and 1 base at J; junction bases unmatched: 15. The CDR3 covers 20 residues. Germline V gene data show CDR1 as LGHDT and CDR2 as YNNKEL (reference sequence). The CDR3 spells CASSQDPSGSREGKSYEQYF. The CDR3 DNA reads TGTGCCAGCAGCCAAGACCCTAGCGGGAGTCGTGAAGGGAAATCCTACGAGCAGTACTTC.

A few counts support this clone. This chain uses TRBV6-6 with TRBJ1-5; 8 bases align to TRBD1. The CDR3 spans 15 residues. CDR1 is MNHNY, CDR2 SVGAGI, per germline (reference sequence). Unmatched junction bases numbered 9, after V lost 6 bases and J lost 5 bases. The CDR3 DNA reads TGTGCCAGCAGGCGACAGGGACAGGTTCATCAGCCCCAGCATTTT. This translates into CASRRQGQVHQPQHF.

The gene calls are TRBV27 and TRBJ1-1; unclear D gene. This CDR3 contains 13 residues. V lost 10 bases, J lost 8 bases, and 20 bases lay in between. Germline CDR1 MNHEY, CDR2 SMNVEV (reference sequence). The CDR3 region is CATTQGSGLEAFF. The CDR3 bases are TGTGCCACCACCCAAGGGAGTGGCCTAGAAGCTTTCTTT.

This rearrangement joins TRBV28 to TRBJ2-1; TRBD2 aligns across 8 bases. Germline V CDR1 and CDR2: MDHEN, SYDVKM. Unmatched junction bases numbered 5, after V lost 9 bases and J lost 7 bases. This CDR3 is built from 12 residues. The CDR3 sequence is CASDTSGNEQFF. The CDR3 nucleotides are TGTGCCAGTGACACTAGCGGAAATGAGCAGTTCTTC.

The genes are TRBV2 and TRBJ2-7; 11 bases are a match to TRBD2. The V segment lost 6 bases and the J segment 6 bases; nucleotides outside the gene matches: 4. The length of the CDR3 is 13 residues. Germline V gene lookup returns CDR1 SNHLY and CDR2 FYNNEI. Here the CDR3 reads CASRVTSGIEQYF. DNA for the CDR3: TGTGCCAGCAGGGTGACTAGCGGGATCGAGCAGTACTTC.